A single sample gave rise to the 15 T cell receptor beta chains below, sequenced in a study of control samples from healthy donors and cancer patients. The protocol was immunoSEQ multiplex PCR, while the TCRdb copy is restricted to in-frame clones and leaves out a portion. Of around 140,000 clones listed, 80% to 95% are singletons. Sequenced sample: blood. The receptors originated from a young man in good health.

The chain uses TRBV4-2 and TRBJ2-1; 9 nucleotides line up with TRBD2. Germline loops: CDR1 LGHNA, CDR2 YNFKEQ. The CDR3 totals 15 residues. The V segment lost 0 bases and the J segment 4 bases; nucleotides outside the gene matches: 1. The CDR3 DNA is TGTGCCAGCAGCCAAGAGCGGGGGGGATACAATGAGCAGTTCTTC. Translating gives CASSQERGGYNEQFF.

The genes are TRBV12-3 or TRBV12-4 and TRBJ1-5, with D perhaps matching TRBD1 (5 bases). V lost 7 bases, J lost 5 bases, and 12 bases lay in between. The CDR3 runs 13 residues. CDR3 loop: CASTQGGDQPQHF. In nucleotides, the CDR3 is TGTGCCAGCACCCAGGGTGGCGATCAGCCCCAGCATTTT.

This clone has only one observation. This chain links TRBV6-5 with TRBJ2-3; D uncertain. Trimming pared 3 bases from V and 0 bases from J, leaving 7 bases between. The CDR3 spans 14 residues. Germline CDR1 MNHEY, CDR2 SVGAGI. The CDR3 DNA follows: TGTGCCAGCAGTTATTCGGATAGCACAGATACGCAGTATTTT. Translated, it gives CASSYSDSTDTQYF.

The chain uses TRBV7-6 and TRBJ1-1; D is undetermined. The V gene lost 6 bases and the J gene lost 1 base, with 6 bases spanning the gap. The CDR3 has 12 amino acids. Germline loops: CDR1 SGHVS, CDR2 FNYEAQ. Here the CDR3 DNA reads TGTGCCAGCAGGAGCCAGAACACTGAAGCTTTCTTT. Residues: CASRSQNTEAFF. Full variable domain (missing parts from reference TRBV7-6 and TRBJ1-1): GAGVSQSPRYKVTKRGQDVALRCDPISGHVSLYWYRQALGQGPEFLTYFNYEAQQDKSGLPNDRFSAERPEGSISTLTIQRTEQRDSAMYRCASRSQNTEAFFGQGTRLTVV.

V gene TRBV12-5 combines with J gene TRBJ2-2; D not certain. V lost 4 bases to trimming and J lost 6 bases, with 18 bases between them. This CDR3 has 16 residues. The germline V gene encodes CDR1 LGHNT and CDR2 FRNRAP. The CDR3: CASGYLLGSGAGELFF. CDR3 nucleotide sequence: TGTGCTAGTGGTTACCTTTTGGGGTCTGGCGCCGGGGAGCTGTTTTTT. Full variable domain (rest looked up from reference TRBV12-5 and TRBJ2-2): DARVTQTPRHKVTEMGQEVTMRCQPILGHNTVFWYRQTMMQGLELLAYFRNRAPLDDSGMPKDRFSAEMPDATLATLKIQPSEPRDSAVYFCASGYLLGSGAGELFFGEGSRLTVL.

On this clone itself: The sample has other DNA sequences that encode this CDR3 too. The CDR3 nucleotides are TGTGCCAGCAGCGTAGGGGACAGTTACGAGCAGTACTTC. This translates into CASSVGDSYEQYF. The chain is built from TRBV9 and TRBJ2-7, with TRBD1 identical over 7 bases. J lost 4 bases, V lost 0 bases, and 1 base had no gene match. The CDR3 totals 13 residues. Germline V gene lookup returns CDR1 SGDLS and CDR2 YYNGEE. The full variable domain, its missing parts supplied by reference TRBV9 and TRBJ2-7, is DSGVTQTPKHLITATGQRVTLRCSPRSGDLSVYWYQQSLDQGLQFLIQYYNGEERAKGNILERFSAQQFPDLHSELNLSSLELGDSALYFCASSVGDSYEQYFGPGTRLTVT.

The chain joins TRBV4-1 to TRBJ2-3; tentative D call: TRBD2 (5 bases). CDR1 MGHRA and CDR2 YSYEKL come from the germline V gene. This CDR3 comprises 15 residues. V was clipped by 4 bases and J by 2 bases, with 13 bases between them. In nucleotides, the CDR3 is TGCGCCAGCAGCCCCTGGCCGGGGAACACAGATACGCAGTATTTT. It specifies CASSPWPGNTDTQYF.

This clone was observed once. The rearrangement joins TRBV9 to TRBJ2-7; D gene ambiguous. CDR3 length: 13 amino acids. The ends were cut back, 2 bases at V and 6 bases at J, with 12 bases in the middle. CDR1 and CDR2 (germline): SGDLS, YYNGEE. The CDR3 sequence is CASSVSSSLEQYF. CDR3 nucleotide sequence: TGTGCCAGCAGCGTTAGTAGTTCTCTCGAGCAGTACTTC.

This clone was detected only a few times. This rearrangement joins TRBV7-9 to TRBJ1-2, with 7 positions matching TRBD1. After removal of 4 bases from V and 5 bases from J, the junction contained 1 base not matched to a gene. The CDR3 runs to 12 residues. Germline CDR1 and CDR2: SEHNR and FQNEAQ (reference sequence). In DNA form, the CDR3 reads TGTGCCAGCAGCTCGACAGGGTATGGCTACACCTTC. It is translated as CASSSTGYGYTF.

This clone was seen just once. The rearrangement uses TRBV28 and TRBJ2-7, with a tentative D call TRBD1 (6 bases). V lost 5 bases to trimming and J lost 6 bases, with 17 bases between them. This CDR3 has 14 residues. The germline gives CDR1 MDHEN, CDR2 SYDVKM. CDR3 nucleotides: TGTGCCAGCAGTACGAACAGGGCGGAAGGCGAGCAGTACTTC. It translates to CASSTNRAEGEQYF.

In DNA form, the CDR3 reads TGTGCCAGCAGCCGCACCGGGACAGGGGGGTACGAGCAGTACTTC. Its protein product is CASSRTGTGGYEQYF. The V gene is TRBV11-2, the J gene TRBJ2-7; 11 bases are a match to TRBD1. The CDR3 sequence is 15 residues long. Losses at the gene ends were 5 bases for V and 4 bases for J; bases not matched to a gene: 7. Germline values: CDR1 SGHAT, CDR2 FQNNGV.

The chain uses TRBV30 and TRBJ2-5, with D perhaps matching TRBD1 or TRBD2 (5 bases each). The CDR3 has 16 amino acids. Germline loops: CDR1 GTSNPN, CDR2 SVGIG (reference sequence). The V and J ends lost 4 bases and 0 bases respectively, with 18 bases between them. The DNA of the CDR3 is TGTGCCTGGACAATTTCCGGGACGGGGAACCAAGAGACCCAGTACTTC. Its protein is CAWTISGTGNQETQYF.

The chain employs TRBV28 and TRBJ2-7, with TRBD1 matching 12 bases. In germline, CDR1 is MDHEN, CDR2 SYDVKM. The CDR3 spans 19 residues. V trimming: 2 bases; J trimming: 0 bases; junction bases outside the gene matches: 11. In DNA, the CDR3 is TGTGCCAGCAGTTTAAATCGGGACAGGGGGCTCCTGAGCTCCTACGAGCAGTACTTC. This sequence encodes CASSLNRDRGLLSSYEQYF.

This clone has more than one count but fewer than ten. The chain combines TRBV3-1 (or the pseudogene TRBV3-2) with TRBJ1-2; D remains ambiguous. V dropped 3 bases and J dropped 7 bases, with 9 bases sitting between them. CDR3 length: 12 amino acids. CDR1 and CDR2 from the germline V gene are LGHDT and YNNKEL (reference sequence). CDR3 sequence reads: CASSHSSGGYTF. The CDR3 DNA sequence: TGTGCCAGCAGCCACAGTTCTGGTGGCTACACCTTC.

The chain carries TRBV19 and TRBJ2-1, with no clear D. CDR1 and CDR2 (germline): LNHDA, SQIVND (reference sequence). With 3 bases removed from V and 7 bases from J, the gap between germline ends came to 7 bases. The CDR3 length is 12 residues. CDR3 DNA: TGTGCCAGTAGTATGGGGTTGAATGAGCAGTTCTTC. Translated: CASSMGLNEQFF.